This is a list of T cell receptor beta chains from one sample in a study of blood T cell repertoires in COVID-19. TCRdb's copy holds only in-frame clones and misses some; the assay was immunoSEQ multiplex PCR. The table lists about 160,000 clones, approximately 78% of them singletons. Input material: peripheral blood. These TCRs come from a human donor in a cohort sampled during active COVID-19. Both conserved end residues are part of each CDR3. The order of the fields is V gene, J gene, CDR3 length, D gene, clone size, CDR3 DNA, CDR3 protein. D genes are given only for firm matches. Clone size is not always given. Where it is, it says once, few, many or a class for expanded clones.

TRBV19	TRBJ1-5	18	TRBD1	few	TGTGCCAGTGGGGGCCGGGACAGGGTTATACAAAGCAATCAGCCCCAGCATTTT	CASGGRDRVIQSNQPQHF
TRBV19	TRBJ2-4	15	-	-	TGTGCCAGTACCCCGAGGACTGTAGCCAAAAACATTCAGTACTTC	CASTPRTVAKNIQYF
TRBV10-3	TRBJ2-1	15	TRBD1	once	TGTGCCATCAGAGAGGACAGGGCTCGCCACAATGAGCAGTTCTTC	CAIREDRARHNEQFF
TRBV4-1	TRBJ2-3	13	-	-	TGCGCCAGCAGCCAAACAGCCACAGATACGCAGTATTTT	CASSQTATDTQYF
TRBV10-3	TRBJ1-3	17	-	-	TGTGCCATCAGTACAGGGTCCTACCCTAACTCTGGAAACACCATATATTTT	CAISTGSYPNSGNTIYF
TRBV6-5	TRBJ1-2	15	-	-	TGTGCCAGCAGTAACACAGCAGGGGCCGGCTATGGCTACACCTTC	CASSNTAGAGYGYTF
TRBV10-3	TRBJ1-1	14	-	-	TGTGCCATCAGTGATGGAGGGCGGAACACTGAAGCTTTCTTT	CAISDGGRNTEAFF
TRBV6-6	TRBJ2-7	16	TRBD2	once	TGTGCCAGCAGGGGTTCAGCGGGGGGGAACTCCTACGAGCAGTACTTC	CASRGSAGGNSYEQYF
TRBV30	TRBJ1-3	14	-	once	TGTGCCTGGAGACCCCAGGGCAGTGGAAACACCATATATTTT	CAWRPQGSGNTIYF
TRBV7-2	TRBJ2-7	14	-	-	TGTGCCAGCAGCTTAGTTGGCGGGGCCTACGAGCAGTACTTC	CASSLVGGAYEQYF
TRBV2	TRBJ1-1	14	-	-	TGTGCTTCCAATGGGGCAGGGAGGTACACTGAAGCTTTCTTT	CASNGAGRYTEAFF
TRBV6-5	TRBJ1-4	13	-	few	TGTGCCAGCACCGACACGGCTAATGAAAAACTGTTTTTT	CASTDTANEKLFF
TRBV11-2	TRBJ2-7	12	-	-	TGTGCCAGCAGCTTAGTCAGCTACGAGCAGTACTTC	CASSLVSYEQYF
TRBV6-6	TRBJ1-6	13	-	-	TGTGCCACCAGGACAGATCGAAATTCACCCCTCCACTTT	CATRTDRNSPLHF
TRBV7-3	TRBJ1-1	12	-	-	TGTGCCAGCAGCTCCACTGCGGGGAGAGCTTTCTTT	CASSSTAGRAFF
TRBV29-1	TRBJ1-1	12	-	-	TGCAGCGTTGATCCGTGGAACACTGAAGCTTTCTTT	CSVDPWNTEAFF
TRBV30	TRBJ1-1	12	-	-	TGTGCCTGGAGCGGGTATAGAACTGAAGCTTTCTTT	CAWSGYRTEAFF
TRBV5-4	TRBJ1-4	17	-	-	TGTGCCAGCAGCATGGGACACGCCCCAGGGACTAATGAAAAACTGTTTTTT	CASSMGHAPGTNEKLFF
TRBV5-6	TRBJ1-2	15	-	-	TGTGCCAGCAGCTTGGGTCAGGGTGCTAACTATGGCTACACCTTC	CASSLGQGANYGYTF
TRBV29-1	TRBJ2-1	13	-	-	TGCAGCGTTGTGTGGGGGGCCTACAATGAGCAGTTCTTC	CSVVWGAYNEQFF
TRBV18	TRBJ2-7	14	-	-	TGTGCCAGCTCACCAAGACAGGCCGGAGACGAGCAGTACTTC	CASSPRQAGDEQYF
TRBV24-1	TRBJ2-1	14	-	-	TGTGCCACCAGTGATCCTAGCAAATCCAATGAGCAGTTCTTC	CATSDPSKSNEQFF
TRBV12-3/TRBV12-4	TRBJ2-1	12	TRBD2	few	TGTGCCAGCACCCTCGGGAGGGATGAGCAGTTCTTC	CASTLGRDEQFF
TRBV10-3	TRBJ2-1	15	TRBD1	few	TGTGCCATCAGTGGGGGACAGGGACTGGGCAATGAGCAGTTCTTC	CAISGGQGLGNEQFF
TRBV23-1	TRBJ2-1	14	-	-	TGCGCCAGCAGTAGCCTAAGCTCCTACAATGAGCAGTTCTTC	CASSSLSSYNEQFF
TRBV24-1	TRBJ1-1	14	TRBD1	-	TGTGCCACCAGTGACCCTGACAGGGGGACTGAAGCTTTCTTT	CATSDPDRGTEAFF